The 14 T cell receptor beta chains reported below all come from one sample, sequenced in a study of T cell repertoires in cytomegalovirus infection. Their recognized antigens are unknown. A single record per CDR3 protein comes from TCRdb applying MiXCR to the reads. The data show approximately 990,000 distinct CDR3 sequences, around 31% seen once. Specimen: cultured CD8+ T cells from PBMCs, collected from culture after CMV antigen stimulation. These receptors were obtained from a human donor in good health (CMV status not recorded). Some clones in this sample may be carry-over from other donors' samples.

The rearrangement links TRBV19 to TRBJ2-1, with D unresolved. The CDR3 extends over 14 amino acids. The V and J ends lost 0 bases and 5 bases respectively, with 8 bases between them. Germline values: CDR1 LNHDA, CDR2 SQIVND (reference sequence). In DNA, the CDR3 is TGTGCCAGTAGTATAGATGGTGCCCACAATGAGCAGTTCTTC. This translates into CASSIDGAHNEQFF.

The rearrangement uses TRBV7-6 and TRBJ1-1, with TRBD1 as a possible D gene (5 bases). CDR1 and CDR2 (germline): SGHVS, FNYEAQ. The CDR3 length is 12 residues. In DNA, the CDR3 is TGTGCTATGCTTGGGCAGGGCACTGAAGCTTTCTTT. Translated, it gives CAMLGQGTEAFF.

CDR3 sequence: CASKGTSAYEQYV. For the CDR3, the DNA is TGCGCCAGCAAAGGGACTAGCGCCTACGAGCAGTACGTC. The chain uses TRBV10-2 and TRBJ2-7; TRBD2 matches at 10 bases. V gave up 7 bases and J gave up 2 bases; unmatched junction bases: 2. Germline CDR1 is WSHSY and CDR2 is SAAADI. The CDR3 is made up of 13 amino acids.

Turning to this clonotype: One junction end disagrees with the germline gene, perhaps due to a read error. This rearrangement joins TRBV6-1 to TRBJ1-3; D is uncertain. The CDR3 spans 12 residues. Germline V gene sequence: CDR1 MNHNS, CDR2 SASEGT. The CDR3 DNA reads TGTGCCAGCAGGGAAGACAGAAACACCATATATTTT. The encoded protein is CASREDRNTIYF.

For this clonotype: Without the conserved terminal phenylalanine or tryptophan, this CDR3 likely stems from a read error. The V gene is TRBV20-1, the J gene TRBJ1-6; D may be TRBD1 (5 bases). The CDR3 has 14 amino acids. The germline V gene has CDR1 DFQATT and CDR2 SNEGSKA (reference sequence). The germline V and J ends were trimmed by 6 bases and 7 bases, with 16 bases remaining between them. CDR3 region: CSALAGAVNSPLHL. As DNA, the CDR3 is TGCAGTGCCCTTGCTGGGGCTGTGAATTCACCCCTCCACCTT.

The chain joins TRBV7-6 to TRBJ1-1, with 8 nucleotides matching TRBD1. The CDR3 covers 15 residues. The junction had 6 bases not matched to a gene; V was cut back by 5 bases and J by 1 base. Per germline, CDR1 SGHVS and CDR2 FNYEAQ. The CDR3 region has the DNA TGTGCCAGCAGCCGGAACACAGGGGGGAACACTGAAGCTTTCTTT. The encoded protein is CASSRNTGGNTEAFF.

This chain links TRBV12-3 or TRBV12-4 with TRBJ1-2, with 9 bases lining up with TRBD1. This CDR3 region has 15 residues. The J segment lost 4 bases and the V segment lost 6 bases, leaving 9 bases of the junction unmatched. The DNA for the CDR3 is TGTGCCAGCAGAAAGGGACAGGGCCCCTTCTATGGCTACACCTTC. Encoded protein: CASRKGQGPFYGYTF.

The chain is built from TRBV19 and TRBJ1-4; D is perhaps TRBD1 (5 bases). The CDR3 has 12 amino acids. Looked up from germline, CDR1 is LNHDA and CDR2 is SQIVND (reference sequence). Trimming stripped 8 bases from V and 11 bases from J, with 15 bases between. The CDR3 protein is CASGHKNGKLFF. CDR3 coding DNA: TGTGCCAGTGGACATAAAAATGGGAAACTGTTTTTT.

V and J are TRBV6-5 and TRBJ2-1; the D is unclear. V was clipped by 4 bases and J by 10 bases, with 8 bases between them. The germline gives CDR1 MNHEY, CDR2 SVGAGI. CDR3 length: 11 amino acids. The CDR3 region has the DNA TGTGCCAGCAGTTCGTCCGTCGAGCAGTTCTTC. This codes for CASSSSVEQFF.

This clonotype was counted many times. The chain uses TRBV7-8 and TRBJ1-5; unclear D gene. The length of the CDR3 is 14 residues. The germline CDR1 and CDR2 sequences are SGHVS and FQNEAQ. V dropped 5 bases and J dropped 6 bases, with 14 bases sitting between them. This CDR3 is CASSQTYNGQPQHF. The CDR3 bases are TGTGCCAGCAGCCAAACCTACAACGGTCAGCCCCAGCATTTT.

The genes are TRBV19 and TRBJ2-7; 9 nucleotides line up with TRBD1. The CDR3 length is 14 residues. Trimming removed 5 bases from V and 2 bases from J; junction bases left unmatched: 4. Germline assignment: CDR1 LNHDA and CDR2 SQIVND (reference sequence). The CDR3 nucleotides are TGTGCCAGTAGTGCCGGACAGGGGACCTACGAGCAGTACTTC. Protein sequence: CASSAGQGTYEQYF.

This clonotype turned up a few times. One end of the junction is discordant with germline, which a read error may explain. DNA for the CDR3: TGTGCTAGCAGCTCCACCGACAGGGGGGAAGAGACCCAGTACTTC. It codes for CASSSTDRGEETQYF. The gene calls are TRBV7-7 and TRBJ2-5; 9 bases map to TRBD1. This CDR3 has 15 amino acids. Germline V gives CDR1 SSHAT, CDR2 FNYEAQ (reference sequence).

This clonotype was observed a few times. The rearrangement uses TRBV29-1 and TRBJ2-7; D may be TRBD2 (6 bases). Germline CDR1 and CDR2: SQVTM and ANQGSEA. CDR3 length: 12 residues. V was trimmed by 5 bases and J by 6 bases, leaving 14 bases between them. The CDR3 nucleotides read TGCAGCGTTCAGGTGCCAGCGGGCGAGCAGTACTTC. Translated: CSVQVPAGEQYF.

This rearrangement joins TRBV11-2 to TRBJ2-1, with 7 bases fitting TRBD2. CDR1 SGHAT and CDR2 FQNNGV come from the germline V gene. The CDR3 is 12 amino acids. V gave up 4 bases and J gave up 9 bases; unmatched junction bases: 3. The chain's CDR3 is CASSWGGSEQFF. Written as DNA, the CDR3 is TGTGCCAGCAGCTGGGGGGGAAGTGAGCAGTTCTTC.